One and the same sample provided the 24 T cell receptor beta chains below, sequenced in a study of T cells after yellow fever vaccination. TCRdb independently ran MiXCR on the 5' RACE reads; one entry per CDR3 protein. The data contain roughly 180,000 distinct CDR3 sequences, approximately 6.2% of them singletons. This specimen consisted of CD4+ T cells sorted from PBMCs, obtained on the day of the first yellow fever vaccination. These receptors came from a man aged 18 to 30 who received the YFV17D yellow fever vaccine.

On this clonotype: A much larger clone differs by one base, so this may be a read error. The CDR3, as DNA: TGTGCCAGCAGCTTTGAAGGAATAGCCCAGCATTTT. It is translated as CASSFEGIAQHF. This chain uses TRBV5-5 with TRBJ1-5; D remains unclear. Germline values: CDR1 SGHKS, CDR2 YYEKEE (reference sequence). Deletions cut 2 bases from V and 11 bases from J, with 11 bases between. The CDR3 is 12 amino acids. The full variable domain, completed using reference TRBV5-5 and TRBJ1-5, is DAGVTQSPTHLIKTRGQQVTLRCSPISGHKSVSWYQQVLGQGPQFIFQYYEKEERGRGNFPDRFSARQFPNYSSELNVNALLLGDSALYLCASSFEGIAQHFGDGTRLSIL.

This clonotype appeared many times. This rearrangement joins TRBV24-1 to TRBJ2-1; a weak D match, TRBD1 (6 bases). The CDR3 runs 15 residues. Germline values: CDR1 KGHDR, CDR2 SFDVKD. With 3 bases removed from V and 2 bases from J, the gap between germline ends came to 10 bases. CDR3 nucleotide sequence: TGTGCCACCAGTGATACGGACAGAACCTACAATGAGCAGTTCTTC. Its translation: CATSDTDRTYNEQFF.

This clonotype was counted many times. The DNA of the CDR3 is TGTGCCACCAGTGATTTCGACTGGGGTGAGCAGTTCTTC. Residues: CATSDFDWGEQFF. The V and J genes are TRBV24-1 and TRBJ2-1; D call uncertain. This CDR3 has 13 residues. CDR1 KGHDR and CDR2 SFDVKD come from the germline V gene. The V end lost 1 base, the J end lost 9 bases, and 9 bases lay between the germline ends.

This clonotype was picked up many times. This chain joins TRBV29-1 and TRBJ1-2; 8 bases align to TRBD1. The CDR3 totals 15 residues. The V gene's germline CDR1 is SQVTM and CDR2 ANQGSEA. J lost 4 bases, V lost 7 bases, and 14 bases had no gene match. The CDR3 is CSAGRGPLGTYGYTF. The DNA for the CDR3 is TGCAGCGCGGGCAGGGGGCCGCTGGGGACCTATGGCTACACCTTC.

This clonotype was picked up many times. The chain links TRBV20-1 to TRBJ2-1, with 9 bases fitting TRBD1. Per the germline V gene, CDR1 is DFQATT and CDR2 is SNEGSKA (reference sequence). The CDR3 consists of 12 residues. V was clipped by 5 bases and J by 9 bases; unmatched bases: 5. The CDR3 DNA reads TGCAGTGCTTCCGGGACAGGGACTGAGCAGTTCTTC. This codes for CSASGTGTEQFF.

This clonotype has at least ten counts. The gene calls are TRBV2 and TRBJ2-3; 9 bases match TRBD2. The J segment lost 7 bases and the V segment lost 8 bases, leaving 10 bases of the junction unmatched. The CDR3 consists of 14 residues. Germline loops: CDR1 SNHLY, CDR2 FYNNEI. CDR3 sequence: CASGLAGAENTQYF. CDR3 bases: TGTGCCAGCGGGTTAGCGGGGGCGGAAAATACGCAGTATTTT. The complete variable domain, with remaining parts taken from reference TRBV2 and TRBJ2-3, reads EPEVTQTPSHQVTQMGQEVILRCVPISNHLYFYWYRQILGQKVEFLVSFYNNEISEKSEIFDDQFSVERPDGSNFTLKIRSTKLEDSAMYFCASGLAGAENTQYFGPGTRLTVL.

This clonotype was detected only a few times. V is TRBV4-3 and J is TRBJ1-2; 10 bases fit TRBD1. In germline, CDR1 is LGHNA, CDR2 YSLEER. The CDR3 length is 16 residues. V was clipped by 1 base and J by 8 bases; unmatched bases: 10. The CDR3 bases are TGCGCCAGCAGCCAAGCTGACGACAGGGGGCTGGCGGGCTACACCTTC. This codes for CASSQADDRGLAGYTF.

This clonotype has ten or more counts. The genes are TRBV5-1 and TRBJ2-2, with 7 positions matching TRBD2. V dropped 1 base and J dropped 1; count of bases not matched to a gene: 1. The germline V gene has CDR1 SGHRS and CDR2 YFSETQ. This CDR3 spans 15 amino acids. The CDR3 is CASSLREGNTGELFF. In nucleotides, the CDR3 is TGCGCCAGCAGCTTGAGGGAGGGGAACACCGGGGAGCTGTTTTTT.

The rearrangement joins TRBV7-8 to TRBJ1-6, with a possible D match to TRBD1 (5 bases). The germline V gene encodes CDR1 SGHVS and CDR2 FQNEAQ. Deletions cut 2 bases from V and 8 bases from J, with 16 bases between. CDR3 length: 16 amino acids. CDR3: CASSLSAGLYDSPLHF. DNA for the CDR3: TGTGCCAGCAGCTTATCCGCAGGGCTGTATGATTCACCCCTCCACTTT.

This clonotype was seen ten or more times. The J gene is TRBJ1-2, the V gene TRBV12-3 or TRBV12-4; TRBD1 matches at 9 bases. CDR3 length equals 14 residues. V was pared by 3 bases and J by 2 bases, with 1 base of the junction left unmatched. The CDR3 DNA sequence: TGTGCCAGCAGTTTCGGGACAGGGAACTATGGCTACACCTTC. This encodes CASSFGTGNYGYTF.

Many counts were recorded for this clonotype. This chain uses TRBV6-1 with TRBJ2-3; 8 nucleotides align to TRBD2. Per germline, CDR1 MNHNS and CDR2 SASEGT. The junction had 5 bases not matched to a gene; V was cut back by 6 bases and J by 0 bases. The CDR3 length is 15 residues. CDR3 in DNA: TGTGCCAGCAGGGCAGCGGGAGCTAGCACAGATACGCAGTATTTT. The encoded protein is CASRAAGASTDTQYF.

J is TRBJ2-1 and V is TRBV24-1; D is possibly TRBD1 or TRBD2 (5 bases each). The CDR3 runs to 15 residues. Between the trimmed V and J ends, which lost 4 bases and 2 bases, there was a span of 11 bases. The germline CDR1 and CDR2 sequences are KGHDR and SFDVKD. CDR3 bases: TGTGCCACCAGTGACCGGGACCGTACCTACAATGAGCAGTTCTTC. It codes for CATSDRDRTYNEQFF.

The CDR3 bases are TGTGCCAGCAGGACGGGTCCCGGGGAGCTGTTTTTT. It specifies CASRTGPGELFF. The chain links TRBV7-3 to TRBJ2-2; no clear D. This CDR3 spans 12 amino acids. V lost 6 bases and J lost 6, with 8 bases in between. Germline loops: CDR1 SGHTA, CDR2 FQGTGA.

This clonotype was counted ten times or more. This chain joins TRBV27 and TRBJ2-5, with a tentative D call TRBD1 (6 bases). Trimming stripped 7 bases from V and 1 base from J, with 13 bases between. Germline assignment: CDR1 MNHEY and CDR2 SMNVEV (reference sequence). The CDR3 consists of 14 residues. The CDR3 DNA is TGTGCCAGCAAAATTACAGGGATCCAAGAGACCCAGTACTTC. Protein product: CASKITGIQETQYF.

This clonotype came up many times. This chain joins TRBV13 and TRBJ1-6; TRBD1 aligns across 9 bases. This CDR3 spans 14 amino acids. The ends lost 6 bases at V and 14 bases at J; junction bases unmatched: 11. Germline V gives CDR1 PRHDT, CDR2 FYEKMQ (reference sequence). The CDR3 region has the DNA TGTGCCAGCAGTTACGGGACAGGGTCGGGAGCCCTCCACTTT. It codes for CASSYGTGSGALHF. Using reference TRBV13 and TRBJ1-6 for the parts outside the CDR3, the full variable domain is AAGVIQSPRHLIKEKRETATLKCYPIPRHDTVYWYQQGPGQDPQFLISFYEKMQSDKGSIPDRFSAQQFSDYHSELNMSSLELGDSALYFCASSYGTGSGALHFGNGTRLTVT.

The table lists this clonotype with many counts. The V call is TRBV7-3, the J call TRBJ2-3; 7 positions match TRBD2. The length of the CDR3 is 13 residues. Germline loops: CDR1 SGHTA, CDR2 FQGTGA. V lost 0 bases to trimming and J lost 8 bases; unmatched junction nucleotides: 2. The CDR3 protein is CASSLTPGGTQYF. The CDR3, as DNA: TGTGCCAGCAGCTTAACCCCGGGGGGTACGCAGTATTTT.

This clonotype was detected only a few times. Its ends do not fully match the called genes, so a read error is possible. This sequence joins TRBV20-1 and TRBJ2-2; D is unresolved. The CDR3 spans 16 residues. CDR1 DFQATT and CDR2 SNEGSKA come from the germline V gene (reference sequence). CDR3 in DNA: TGCTGTGCTAGAGGTGGTTCTAACGCGAACACCGGGGAGCTGTTTTTT. Translating gives CCARGGSNANTGELFF.

This clonotype has ten or more counts. V and J are TRBV18 and TRBJ1-5; D possibly corresponds to TRBD1 (5 bases). CDR1 and CDR2 (germline): KGHSH, LQKENI. The CDR3 is made up of 14 amino acids. V was pared by 3 bases and J by 3 bases, with 9 bases between. The CDR3 reads CASSPQGTNQPQHF. The CDR3 DNA sequence: TGTGCCAGCTCACCCCAGGGTACCAATCAGCCCCAGCATTTT.

This clonotype was recorded at least ten times. V gene TRBV7-8 combines with J gene TRBJ2-3; no reliable D call. The V end was cut by 1 base, the J end by 4 bases, with 15 bases between. The CDR3 sequence is 16 residues long. Germline CDR1 reads SGHVS; CDR2 reads FQNEAQ. The CDR3 nucleotides read TGTGCCAGCAGCTTAGGTGCCTCCCGATTGGCAGATACGCAGTATTTT. Translating gives CASSLGASRLADTQYF.

The chain has TRBV7-9 and TRBJ2-2; D possibly corresponds to TRBD1 (6 bases). The germline gives CDR1 SEHNR, CDR2 FQNEAQ (reference sequence). The ends were cut back, 0 bases at V and 0 bases at J, with 11 bases in the middle. The CDR3 sequence is 17 residues long. The CDR3, as DNA: TGTGCCAGCAGCTTAGCGGTCCGGACAGCGAACACCGGGGAGCTGTTTTTT. Its protein is CASSLAVRTANTGELFF.

Only a few counts were recorded for this clonotype. V and J are TRBV2 and TRBJ1-1; possible D gene TRBD1, 6 bases. Germline V lookup: CDR1 SNHLY, CDR2 FYNNEI. Trimming removed 4 bases from V and 4 bases from J, with 16 bases in between. The CDR3 extends over 15 amino acids. CDR3: CASSVHPTGSTEAFF. CDR3 coding DNA: TGTGCCAGCAGTGTCCACCCCACAGGGAGCACTGAAGCTTTCTTT. Variable domain in full (rest from reference TRBV2 and TRBJ1-1): EPEVTQTPSHQVTQMGQEVILRCVPISNHLYFYWYRQILGQKVEFLVSFYNNEISEKSEIFDDQFSVERPDGSNFTLKIRSTKLEDSAMYFCASSVHPTGSTEAFFGQGTRLTVV.

This clonotype was seen more than once but under ten times. This chain uses TRBV5-1 with TRBJ1-2; a possible D gene is TRBD1 (6 bases). Germline lookup yields CDR1 SGHRS and CDR2 YFSETQ. The CDR3 has 13 amino acids. Trimming left V 0 bases short and J 7 bases short, with 10 bases between. CDR3 sequence reads: CASSLDGQSGYTF. The CDR3 region has the DNA TGCGCCAGCAGCTTGGACGGACAGAGTGGCTACACCTTC.

This clonotype was recorded many times. The rearrangement uses TRBV5-6 and TRBJ1-2; the match to TRBD1 covers 8 bases. Germline V gene lookup returns CDR1 SGHDT and CDR2 YYEEEE. The CDR3 runs to 13 residues. Trimming took 2 bases from V and 7 from J; bases not matched to a gene: 4. CDR3 sequence: CASSLDRGVGYTF. The DNA for the CDR3 is TGTGCCAGCAGCTTAGACAGGGGAGTTGGCTACACCTTC.

This clonotype turned up a few times. Here the CDR3 DNA reads TGTGCCAGCAGTTTGGACCGAGAACTGGGCTACACCTTC. It yields the protein CASSLDRELGYTF. The chain carries TRBV12-3 or TRBV12-4 and TRBJ1-2; D is ambiguous. This CDR3 has 13 residues. Trimming pared 3 bases from V and 8 bases from J, leaving 13 bases between.